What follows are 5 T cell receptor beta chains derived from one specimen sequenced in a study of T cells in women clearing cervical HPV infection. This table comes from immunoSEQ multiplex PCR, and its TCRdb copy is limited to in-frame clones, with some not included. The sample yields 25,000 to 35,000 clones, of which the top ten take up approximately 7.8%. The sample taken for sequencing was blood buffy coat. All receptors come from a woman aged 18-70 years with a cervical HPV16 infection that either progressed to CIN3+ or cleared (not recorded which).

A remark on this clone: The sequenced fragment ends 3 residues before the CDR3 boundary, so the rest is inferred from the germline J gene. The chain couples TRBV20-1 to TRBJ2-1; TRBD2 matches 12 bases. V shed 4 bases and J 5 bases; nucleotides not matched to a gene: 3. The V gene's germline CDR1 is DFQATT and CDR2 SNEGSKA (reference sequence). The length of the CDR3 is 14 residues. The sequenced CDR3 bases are TGCAGTGCTATTCGACTAGCGGGAGACAATGAG. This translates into CSAIRLAGDNE. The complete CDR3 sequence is CSAIRLAGDNEQFF.

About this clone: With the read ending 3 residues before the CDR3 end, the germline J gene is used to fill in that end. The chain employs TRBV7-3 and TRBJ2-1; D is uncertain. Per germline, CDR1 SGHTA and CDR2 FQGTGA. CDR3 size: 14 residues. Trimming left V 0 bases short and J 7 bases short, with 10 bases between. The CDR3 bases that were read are TGTGCCAGCAGCTTAACTGGCAGTCTGAATGAG. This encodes CASSLTGSLNE. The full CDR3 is CASSLTGSLNEQFF.

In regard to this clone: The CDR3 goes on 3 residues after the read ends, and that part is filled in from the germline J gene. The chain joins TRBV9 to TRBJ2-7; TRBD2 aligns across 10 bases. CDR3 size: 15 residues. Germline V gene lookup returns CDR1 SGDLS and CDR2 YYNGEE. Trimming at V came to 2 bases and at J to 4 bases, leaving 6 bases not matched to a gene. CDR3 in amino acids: CASSVGSGGAYEQYF. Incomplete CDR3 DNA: TGTGCCAGCAGCGTGGGAAGCGGGGGGGCTTACGAG. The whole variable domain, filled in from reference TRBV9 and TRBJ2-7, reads DSGVTQTPKHLITATGQRVTLRCSPRSGDLSVYWYQQSLDQGLQFLIQYYNGEERAKGNILERFSAQQFPDLHSELNLSSLELGDSALYFCASSVGSGGAYEQYFGPGTRLTVT.

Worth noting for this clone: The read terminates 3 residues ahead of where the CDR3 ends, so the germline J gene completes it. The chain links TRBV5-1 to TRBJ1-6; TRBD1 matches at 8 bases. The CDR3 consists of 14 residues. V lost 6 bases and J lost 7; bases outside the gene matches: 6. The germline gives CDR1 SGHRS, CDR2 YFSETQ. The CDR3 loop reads CASTVDRGNSPLHF. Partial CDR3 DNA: TGCGCCAGCACCGTTGACAGGGGCAATTCACCC. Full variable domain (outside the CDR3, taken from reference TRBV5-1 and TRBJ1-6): KAGVTQTPRYLIKTRGQQVTLSCSPISGHRSVSWYQQTPGQGLQFLFEYFSETQRNKGNFPGRFSGRQFSNSRSEMNVSTLELGDSALYLCASTVDRGNSPLHFGNGTRLTVT.

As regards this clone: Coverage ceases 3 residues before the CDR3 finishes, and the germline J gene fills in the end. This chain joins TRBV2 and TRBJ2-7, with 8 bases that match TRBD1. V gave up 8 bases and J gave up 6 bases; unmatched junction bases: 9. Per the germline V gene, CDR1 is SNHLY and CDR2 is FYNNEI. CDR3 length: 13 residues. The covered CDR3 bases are TGTGCCAGCGGGGGGACAGGCGGGCTCGAG. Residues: CASGGTGGLE. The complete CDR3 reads CASGGTGGLEQYF.